The clone carrying this T cell receptor (beta chain) has more than one count but fewer than ten. Its antigen remains unknown. This sequence may be a read error, since a much larger clone differs from it by one base. The V gene lost 6 bases and the J gene lost 2 bases, with 3 bases spanning the gap. Germline lookup yields CDR1 SEHNR and CDR2 FQNEAQ (reference sequence). The CDR3 extends over 11 amino acids. TCRdb itself ran the reads through MiXCR, one entry per CDR3 protein. The sample has 300,000 to 400,000 distinct CDR3 sequences; approximately 9.5% are singletons. This specimen comes from a study of T cell repertoires in cytomegalovirus infection. Study-level information: Matching HLA type and CMV infection were both indicated by public TCR beta signatures. Findings of the study overall: Frequencies of public TCR beta families were cumulated, and this identified carriers of CMV plus the relevant HLA. HLA-C-restricted CMV clonotypes gave the most frequent clonotype in two of eight donors.

The source material was PBMCs. The clonotype originates from a human donor in good health (CMV status not recorded). Some clones in this sample may be carry-over from other donors' samples. This rearrangement joins TRBV7-9 to TRBJ2-3; D is uncertain. CDR3 region: CASRHTDTQYF. CDR3 sequence (DNA): TGTGCCAGCAGACACACAGATACGCAGTATTTT.